The source of this T cell receptor (beta chain) is a study of chemoradiotherapy in HPV16-positive cancers. Repertoires were generated with immunoSEQ multiplex PCR, while TCRdb's copy carries only in-frame clones and drops some. The table includes about 7,400 clones, around 78% detected once. V lost 2 bases, J lost 3 bases, and 5 bases stayed unmatched. This CDR3 is built from 14 residues. Germline V gene lookup returns CDR1 GTSNPN and CDR2 SVGIG (reference sequence). The TCR sequence derives from a human donor with HPV-associated anogenital cancer. The chain combines TRBV30 with TRBJ2-7; 9 nucleotides align to TRBD1. Collection took place from a patient who underwent chemoradiotherapy. The CDR3: CAWSTGTGSYEQYF. The DNA of the CDR3 is TGTGCCTGGAGTACAGGGACAGGGAGCTACGAGCAGTACTTC.